The next 27 T cell receptor beta chains were all read from a single sample in a study of blood T cell repertoires in COVID-19. Repertoires were generated with immunoSEQ multiplex PCR, while TCRdb's copy carries only in-frame clones and drops some. The sample has some 100,000 clones; roughly 91% are singletons. The sequenced material came from peripheral blood. These receptors originate from a human donor with acute or convalescent COVID-19. The donor label of this sample is uncertain.

The chain links TRBV6-2 or TRBV6-3 to TRBJ2-4; D unclear. Germline V gene sequence: CDR1 MNHEY, CDR2 SVGEGT. V shed 6 bases and J shed 6 bases, with 15 bases lying between them. There are 14 residues in the CDR3. This CDR3 reads CASSGFVEINIQYF. CDR3 nucleotide sequence: TGTGCCAGCAGCGGGTTTGTGGAGATAAACATTCAGTACTTC.

This chain links TRBV9 with TRBJ2-5; 9 positions agree with TRBD2. Germline assignment: CDR1 SGDLS and CDR2 YYNGEE. The CDR3 contains 16 residues. The trim removed 0 bases at V and 1 base at J, leaving 4 bases unmatched. The CDR3 DNA follows: TGTGCCAGCAGCGTAGTAAAGCGGGGGGTCCAAGAGACCCAGTACTTC. It is translated as CASSVVKRGVQETQYF. The full variable domain, its missing parts supplied by reference TRBV9 and TRBJ2-5, is DSGVTQTPKHLITATGQRVTLRCSPRSGDLSVYWYQQSLDQGLQFLIQYYNGEERAKGNILERFSAQQFPDLHSELNLSSLELGDSALYFCASSVVKRGVQETQYFGPGTRLLVL.

V gene TRBV2 combines with J gene TRBJ2-1; 9 bases agree with TRBD2. Per germline, CDR1 SNHLY and CDR2 FYNNEI. The trim removed 8 bases at V and 2 bases at J, leaving 31 bases unmatched. The CDR3 consists of 23 residues. The CDR3 loop reads CASSGGGGARGRGRGPTYNEQFF. Here the CDR3 DNA reads TGTGCCAGCTCGGGCGGCGGGGGGGCGCGGGGGCGCGGGAGGGGTCCAACCTACAATGAGCAGTTCTTC.

This chain connects TRBV7-2 to TRBJ2-1; TRBD1 might be the D (6 bases). V shed 8 bases and J shed 6 bases, with 14 bases lying between them. The CDR3 is made up of 13 amino acids. Germline V lookup: CDR1 SGHTA, CDR2 FQGNSA. CDR3 sequence reads: CASGIDRTNEQFF. CDR3 coding DNA: TGTGCCAGCGGAATCGACAGGACCAATGAGCAGTTCTTC.

The chain is built from TRBV28 and TRBJ2-2, with 12 bases matching TRBD2. Trimming at V came to 2 bases and at J to 7 bases, leaving 8 bases not matched to a gene. The germline CDR1 and CDR2 sequences are MDHEN and SYDVKM. This CDR3 has 17 amino acids. CDR3 in DNA: TGTGCCAGCAGTTTAAGACTAGCGGGGGCTCCTGGCGGGGAGCTGTTTTTT. It encodes CASSLRLAGAPGGELFF. The full variable domain, its missing parts supplied by reference TRBV28 and TRBJ2-2, is DVKVTQSSRYLVKRTGEKVFLECVQDMDHENMFWYRQDPGLGLRLIYFSYDVKMKEKGDIPEGYSVSREKKERFSLILESASTNQTSMYLCASSLRLAGAPGGELFFGEGSRLTVL.

This chain connects TRBV10-3 to TRBJ1-2; 10 positions agree with TRBD1. The CDR3 spans 14 residues. Germline CDR1 reads ENHRY; CDR2 reads SYGVKD. V lost 2 bases, J lost 7 bases, and 4 bases stayed unmatched. The CDR3 loop is CAISEHGDRGGYTF. The CDR3 nucleotides read TGTGCCATCAGTGAGCACGGGGACAGGGGTGGCTACACCTTC.

The rearrangement joins TRBV5-1 to TRBJ2-2; 9 bases are shared with TRBD1. Germline loops: CDR1 SGHRS, CDR2 YFSETQ. The CDR3 loop spans 14 amino acids. V lost 4 bases to trimming and J lost 5 bases; unmatched junction nucleotides: 3. The CDR3 loop is CASSRTGVTGELFF. CDR3 DNA sequence: TGCGCCAGCAGCCGGACAGGGGTTACCGGGGAGCTGTTTTTT.

V is TRBV6-1 and J is TRBJ1-3; D is undetermined. The CDR3 has 16 amino acids. Germline V gene sequence: CDR1 MNHNS, CDR2 SASEGT. V lost 0 bases and J lost 2, with 11 bases in between. CDR3 coding DNA: TGTGCCAGCAGTGAAGCCGGGTCGAGGGCTGGAAACACCATATATTTT. Translation gives CASSEAGSRAGNTIYF.

V usage is TRBV15 and J usage is TRBJ2-6; D unresolved. The V gene's germline CDR1 is LNHNV and CDR2 YYDKDF (reference sequence). V was cut by 0 bases and J by 4 bases, with 13 bases left in between. CDR3 size: 17 residues. The CDR3 loop is CATSREKHSRGANVLTF. The CDR3 DNA is TGTGCCACCAGCAGAGAGAAGCACAGCCGAGGGGCCAACGTCCTGACTTTC.

This sequence joins TRBV4-2 and TRBJ1-3; 7 bases are a match to TRBD1. V lost 1 base and J lost 4; bases outside the gene matches: 4. Germline V gives CDR1 LGHNA, CDR2 YNFKEQ. This CDR3 spans 15 amino acids. CDR3 in amino acids: CASSQVVGGGNTIYF. The DNA for the CDR3 is TGTGCCAGCAGCCAAGTCGTAGGGGGCGGAAACACCATATATTTT.

V gene TRBV19 combines with J gene TRBJ2-3; possible D gene TRBD2, 6 bases. CDR1 is LNHDA, CDR2 SQIVND, per germline (reference sequence). V lost 3 bases and J 7 bases, leaving 14 bases between the germline ends. The CDR3 length is 14 residues. The CDR3 sequence is CASSMRGASHTQYF. CDR3 nucleotides: TGTGCCAGTAGTATGCGCGGGGCCTCTCATACGCAGTATTTT.

J is TRBJ1-6 and V is TRBV4-1; D is uncertain. V was trimmed by 4 bases and J by 0 bases, leaving 7 bases between them. From germline, CDR1 is MGHRA and CDR2 YSYEKL. CDR3 length: 15 residues. CDR3 amino acids: CASSPSSSYNSPLHF. The CDR3 DNA sequence: TGCGCCAGCAGCCCTTCCAGCTCCTATAATTCACCCCTCCACTTT.

The chain recombines TRBV11-2 with TRBJ1-2; D not certain. The CDR3 totals 16 residues. The V end was cut by 5 bases, the J end by 3 bases, with 19 bases between. Germline-derived CDR1 and CDR2 are SGHAT and FQNNGV. The CDR3 nucleotides read TGTGCCAGCAGCCCCCTGCCGGGGAGGGTTGACTATGGCTACACCTTC. This encodes CASSPLPGRVDYGYTF.

The CDR3 sequence is CASSQWDSYYEQYF. The CDR3, as DNA: TGTGCCAGCAGCCAATGGGACAGCTACTACGAGCAGTACTTC. The chain recombines TRBV14 with TRBJ2-7; TRBD1 matches at 7 bases. The V gene end was trimmed by 2 bases and the J gene end by 3 bases; junction bases not matched to a gene: 4. The CDR3 runs 14 residues. Looked up from germline, CDR1 is SGHDN and CDR2 is FVKESK.

The genes are TRBV13 and TRBJ1-2; no reliable D call. CDR1 and CDR2 from the germline V gene are PRHDT and FYEKMQ (reference sequence). The CDR3 contains 12 residues. V was trimmed by 6 bases and J by 8 bases, leaving 13 bases between them. The CDR3 nucleotides are TGTGCCAGCAGTTTTGTACTGGGCGGCTACACCTTC. Protein: CASSFVLGGYTF.

The sample holds one count of this clone. As DNA, the CDR3 is TGTGCCAGCAGCTTGGCTACTAACTATGGCTACACCTTC. This translates into CASSLATNYGYTF. The gene calls are TRBV5-4 and TRBJ1-2; D is unresolved. From germline, CDR1 is SGHNT and CDR2 YYREEE (reference sequence). Deletions cut 0 bases from V and 0 bases from J, with 3 bases between. The CDR3 has 13 amino acids. Complete variable domain (other parts from reference TRBV5-4 and TRBJ1-2): ETGVTQSPTHLIKTRGQQVTLRCSSQSGHNTVSWYQQALGQGPQFIFQYYREEENGRGNFPPRFSGLQFPNYSSELNVNALELDDSALYLCASSLATNYGYTFGSGTRLTVV.

V is TRBV18 and J is TRBJ2-5; no definite D call. Germline lookup yields CDR1 KGHSH and CDR2 LQKENI. The CDR3 is made up of 15 amino acids. Trimming took 4 bases from V and 5 from J, leaving 17 bases between them. In DNA, the CDR3 is TGTGCCAGCTCACTTTACGACACATTTTTGGAGACCCAGTACTTC. Its protein is CASSLYDTFLETQYF.

This chain uses TRBV27 with TRBJ1-6, with TRBD1 identical over 8 bases. This CDR3 has 15 amino acids. The V gene end was trimmed by 5 bases and the J gene end by 8 bases; junction bases not matched to a gene: 8. In germline, CDR1 is MNHEY, CDR2 SMNVEV (reference sequence). The DNA for the CDR3 is TGTGCCAGCAGTAGCTCAGGGGGCTTGGATTCACCCCTCCACTTT. Its translation is CASSSSGGLDSPLHF.

The rearrangement joins TRBV5-1 to TRBJ2-7; no reliable D call. The CDR3 has 11 residues. Trimming stripped 5 bases from V and 2 bases from J, with 5 bases between. Per germline, CDR1 SGHRS and CDR2 YFSETQ. The CDR3, as DNA: TGCGCCAGCAGGGCCGCCTACGAGCAGTACTTC. Its protein is CASRAAYEQYF.

This chain joins TRBV4-2 and TRBJ1-2, with D unclear. Per germline, CDR1 LGHNA and CDR2 YNFKEQ. The CDR3 is 15 amino acids. Trimming took off 0 bases at V and 1 base at J, with 9 bases between the two ends. The CDR3 coding sequence is TGTGCCAGCAGCCAAGAGGCAGGATTTAACTATGGCTACACCTTC. Amino acids: CASSQEAGFNYGYTF.

The rearrangement links TRBV10-3 to TRBJ1-2, with D tentatively TRBD1 (5 bases). Germline loops: CDR1 ENHRY, CDR2 SYGVKD. The CDR3 covers 15 residues. Trimming pared 3 bases from V and 2 bases from J, leaving 13 bases between. The CDR3 protein is CAISEFRGRNYGYTF. The CDR3 DNA sequence: TGTGCCATCAGTGAATTTAGGGGTCGGAACTATGGCTACACCTTC.

This clone occurred a few times. The V and J genes are TRBV7-2 and TRBJ2-6; D gene unclear. V was trimmed by 0 bases and J by 0 bases, leaving 9 bases between them. Germline CDR1 SGHTA, CDR2 FQGNSA. The CDR3 contains 17 residues. The CDR3 is CASSLAGRNSGANVLTF. DNA of the CDR3: TGTGCCAGCAGCTTAGCTGGCCGAAACTCTGGGGCCAACGTCCTGACTTTC.

CDR3 in amino acids: CASSLSAGLVNTIYF. The DNA for the CDR3 is TGTGCCAGCAGTTTATCAGCAGGGTTGGTAAACACCATATATTTT. The genes are TRBV28 and TRBJ1-3, with D maybe TRBD1 (5 bases). The germline gives CDR1 MDHEN, CDR2 SYDVKM. The CDR3 has 15 amino acids. V dropped 1 base and J dropped 6 bases, with 13 bases sitting between them.

The chain joins TRBV10-3 to TRBJ2-2, with D perhaps matching TRBD1 (5 bases). The length of the CDR3 is 14 residues. Germline CDR1 is ENHRY and CDR2 is SYGVKD. V was shortened by 8 bases and J by 0 bases, with 10 bases between the two germline ends. CDR3 sequence reads: CAIRQSANTGELFF. The DNA of the CDR3 is TGTGCCATCCGACAGTCGGCGAACACCGGGGAGCTGTTTTTT.

The V and J genes are TRBV5-5 and TRBJ1-2; 7 positions agree with TRBD1. The CDR3 contains 13 residues. Trimming at V came to 4 bases and at J to 6 bases, leaving 6 bases not matched to a gene. Germline lookup yields CDR1 SGHKS and CDR2 YYEKEE (reference sequence). The CDR3 loop is CASSTTGMDGYTF. In DNA form, the CDR3 reads TGTGCCAGCAGCACGACAGGGATGGATGGCTACACCTTC.

The chain joins TRBV6-4 to TRBJ2-1, with D uncertain. CDR1 and CDR2 from the germline V gene are MRHNA and SNTAGT. The CDR3 runs to 15 residues. V was trimmed by 3 bases and J by 6 bases, leaving 15 bases between them. The CDR3 spells CASSEDLARLNEQFF. The CDR3 bases are TGTGCCAGCAGTGAAGACCTTGCAAGACTCAATGAGCAGTTCTTC.

The chain uses TRBV10-3 and TRBJ1-1, with a weak D call TRBD1 (6 bases). Germline CDR1 and CDR2: ENHRY and SYGVKD. The ends were cut back, 0 bases at V and 0 bases at J, with 8 bases in the middle. The CDR3 contains 15 residues. Written as DNA, the CDR3 is TGTGCCATCAGTGAGTCGAGGGGGTTGAACACTGAAGCTTTCTTT. Translated: CAISESRGLNTEAFF.